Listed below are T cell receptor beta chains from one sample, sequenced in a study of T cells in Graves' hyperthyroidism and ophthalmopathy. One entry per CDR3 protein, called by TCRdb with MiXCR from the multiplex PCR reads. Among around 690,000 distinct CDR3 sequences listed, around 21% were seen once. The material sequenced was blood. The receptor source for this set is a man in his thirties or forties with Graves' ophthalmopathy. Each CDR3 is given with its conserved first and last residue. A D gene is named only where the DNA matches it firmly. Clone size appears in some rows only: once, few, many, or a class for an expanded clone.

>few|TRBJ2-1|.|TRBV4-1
CASSQGMRADEQFF
TGCGCCAGCAGCCAAGGGATGAGAGCGGATGAGCAGTTCTTC
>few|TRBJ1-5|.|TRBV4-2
CASSPPGLVGQPQHF
TGTGCCAGCAGCCCCCCGGGCCTGGTAGGTCAGCCCCAGCATTTT
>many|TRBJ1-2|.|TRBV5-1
CASSLGGDLGYTF
TGCGCCAGCAGCTTGGGAGGGGACCTTGGCTACACCTTC
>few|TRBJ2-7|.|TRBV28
CASSSYGADEQYF
TGTGCCAGCAGTTCATACGGGGCCGACGAGCAGTACTTC
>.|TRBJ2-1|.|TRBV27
CASSWVGEAGEQFF
TGTGCCAGCAGTTGGGTCGGGGAGGCGGGTGAGCAGTTCTTC
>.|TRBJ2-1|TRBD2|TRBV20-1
CSAPGPSGSDTYNEQFF
TGCAGTGCCCCGGGGCCAAGCGGGAGCGACACCTACAATGAGCAGTTCTTC
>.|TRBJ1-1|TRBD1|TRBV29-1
CSALGTGLGGAFF
TGCAGCGCTTTAGGGACAGGTTTAGGAGGAGCTTTCTTT
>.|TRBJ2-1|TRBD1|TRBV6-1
CASSEAEGTGSYNEQFF
TGTGCCAGCAGTGAAGCGGAGGGGACAGGGTCCTACAATGAGCAGTTCTTC
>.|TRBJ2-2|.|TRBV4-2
CASSQDYHFNTGELFF
TGTGCCAGCAGCCAAGATTATCACTTCAACACCGGGGAGCTGTTTTTT
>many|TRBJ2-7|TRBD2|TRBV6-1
CASSEPSGKGYEQYF
TGTGCCAGCAGTGAACCTAGCGGGAAGGGATACGAGCAGTACTTC
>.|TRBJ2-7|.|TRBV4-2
CASSQDLFSYEQYF
TGTGCCAGCAGCCAAGATCTCTTCTCCTACGAGCAGTACTTC
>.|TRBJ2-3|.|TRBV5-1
CASSIHEGPDTQYF
TGCGCCAGCAGCATCCATGAGGGCCCAGATACGCAGTATTTT
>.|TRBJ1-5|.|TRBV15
CATSRVDNQPQHF
TGTGCCACCAGCAGAGTGGACAATCAGCCCCAGCATTTT
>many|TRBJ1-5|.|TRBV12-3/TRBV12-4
CASSLYLGQPQHF
TGTGCCAGCAGTTTATATCTGGGACAGCCCCAGCATTTT
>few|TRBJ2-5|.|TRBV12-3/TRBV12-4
CASSLDLGSPQYF
TGTGCCAGCAGTTTAGATTTGGGGAGCCCACAGTACTTC
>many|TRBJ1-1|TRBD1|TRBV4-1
CASSHTGTGATEAFF
TGCGCCAGCAGCCACACCGGGACAGGAGCCACTGAAGCTTTCTTT
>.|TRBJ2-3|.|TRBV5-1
CASSWRQFTDTQYF
TGCGCCAGCAGCTGGAGACAGTTCACAGATACGCAGTATTTT
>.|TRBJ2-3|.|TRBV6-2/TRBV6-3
CASIWRSGDTQYF
TGTGCCAGCATTTGGCGTTCCGGAGATACGCAGTATTTT
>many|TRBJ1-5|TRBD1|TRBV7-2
CASSLEQGYQPQHF
TGTGCCAGCAGCCTAGAACAGGGGTATCAGCCCCAGCATTTT
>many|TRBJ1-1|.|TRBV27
CASSLGGWTTEAFF
TGTGCCAGCAGTTTGGGAGGGTGGACGACTGAAGCTTTCTTT
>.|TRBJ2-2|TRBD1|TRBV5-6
CASSLGWGQANTGELFF
TGTGCCAGCAGCTTAGGATGGGGACAGGCGAACACCGGGGAGCTGTTTTTT
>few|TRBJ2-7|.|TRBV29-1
CSVGRDTGSEQYF
TGCAGCGTTGGAAGGGACACGGGTTCCGAGCAGTACTTC